The source of this TCR beta chain is a study of identical twins. TCRdb processed the 5' RACE reads anew with MiXCR; each CDR3 protein has one entry. The data show some 240,000 distinct CDR3 sequences, more than 9% seen once. Germline V gene sequence: CDR1 LGHNA, CDR2 YSLEER. The V and J ends lost 2 bases and 2 bases respectively, with 15 bases between them. This CDR3 has 16 residues. This clonotype has at least ten counts. Its cognate antigen is unknown. Regarding the study as a whole: Cord blood's abundant beta clonotypes had fewer insertions, unlike memory repertoires.

The material sequenced was memory T cells sorted from blood. The source is a man aged 45-65 years in good health. The rearrangement links TRBV4-3 to TRBJ2-5; unclear D gene. This CDR3 reads CASSQTYRLPQETQYF. In nucleotides, the CDR3 is TGCGCCAGCAGCCAAACCTACCGACTTCCTCAAGAGACCCAGTACTTC.